The present entry profiles one T cell receptor beta chain with its context. This receptor's antigen is unknown. The junction departs from the called germline gene at one end, perhaps through a read error. The cohort consisted of 600 to 750 healthy bone marrow donors. Cohort members were all nominally healthy when sampled, although unrecorded immune exposures were likely present. The donor tested CMV seronegative and was one of the 352 seronegative cohort members. A peripheral blood sample was collected from each donor, and TCR beta sequencing was performed on peripheral blood mononuclear cells. The Qiagen DNeasy Blood Extraction Kit was used to extract genomic DNA from the blood cell samples. The sample belongs to a study of cytomegalovirus exposure and HLA in healthy donors listed by TCRdb under 2017. Background on the whole study: An earlier analysis of under 600 of the donors reported 250 to 300 Gb of sequence data and 117 million unique TCR beta sequences from roughly 200 million T cells. Around 300 gigabases of sequencing data and approximately 85 million unique TCR sequences were included in an early release covering several hundred HLA-typed donors. Among the roughly 400 genotyped donors, more than 70% belonged to the genetic ancestry cluster associated with self-reported Caucasian donors. The aim of the study was to test whether cataloging public T cell receptors could identify signatures of past pathogen exposure. Using immunosequencing, the study profiled T cell repertoires from fewer than 850 subjects and related those repertoires to cytomegalovirus serostatus. Besides the first cohort of around 700 subjects, a separate validation cohort made up of over 95 different subjects was used. The study combined high-throughput TCR immunosequencing, statistical association of individual TCRs with disease status, and machine learning to predict cytomegalovirus infection status. A later analysis re-examined previously published TCR beta repertoires from 610 or so donors and added high-resolution HLA genotyping to investigate patterns of TCR occurrence. Rather than drawing on any new phenotypic data, the later analysis identified candidate immune exposures from TCR beta sequences and the way those sequences occurred across donors. To decide whether each TCR beta V gene segment behaved as functional or pseudogenic, an earlier analysis of some 540 of the donors relied on high-throughput TCR beta sequencing. Donor age, sex, ethnicity and CMV serostatus were collected together with the repertoire data. Genome-wide SNP genotypes for about three fifths of the roughly 700 donors were used in a later genetic analysis, which treated that subset as a discovery cohort. Every repertoire in the discovery cohort had been generated on one and the same sequencing platform. HLA typing included class I and class II loci at four-digit resolution. Typing coverage varied by locus: roughly 629-640 donors for A, B, C, DRB1 and DQB1; approximately 560 for DQA1; nearly 610 for DPA1; 450 to 480 for DPB1. Roughly five DR-DQ haplotypes were handled as single units for association and clustering because linkage in the cohort was strong. Among about 360 genotyped donors of the cohort, an average of roughly 240,000 unique TCR beta nucleotide sequences were sequenced per donor, about a sixth of them non-productive.

Points the paper makes about the study in general: In a later analysis, several top co-occurrence clusters were reported to appear linked to parvovirus B19, influenza, CMV and Epstein-Barr virus. Compared with the approximately 720-donor mean, donors in an Asian-associated ancestry cluster had fewer N-insertions in productive TCRs, according to a later genetic analysis. Three of the identified cytomegalovirus-associated TCR beta chains were confirmed in vitro to be specific for cytomegalovirus antigens. Most TCR sequences were seen in very few donors, while some public TCRs were found in many individuals. V-gene and J-gene trimming of TCR beta chains was associated with a missense DCLRE1C variant in a later genetic analysis, and the association was replicated in an independent cohort. A further reported finding was that TCR beta sequences accurately predicted the HLA-A and HLA-B alleles for most subjects in the first cohort. When HLA alleles, especially DR and DQ, strongly co-occurred, attributing TCR associations to individual alleles was difficult. The sequencing pipeline was judged likely to have produced a cluster of highly shared sequence variants as a technical artifact. In an earlier analysis of around 600 of the donors, most TCR beta V segments appeared in productive rearrangements about 87% or about 30% of the time, broadly matching IMGT annotations. In a later analysis, the rate of TCR association differed among HLA loci, with DRB1 alleles having the most associated TCRs and HLA-C alleles having the fewest. Because HLA typing was unavailable for some donors at each locus, only the typed subset was used in association tests. Presence/absence analyses assumed roughly uniform sequencing depth across donors, an assumption that may not hold. Immune exposure information for the cohort was limited to CMV serostatus. This cohort had only TCR beta chains sequenced, and the lack of alpha or paired-chain data limited which features could be detected. Cytomegalovirus status was reported to be diagnosed by the classifier with high specificity and sensitivity in both the original and validation cohorts. Specific HLA alleles were associated with roughly 16,000 TCR beta sequences at a false discovery rate of 0.05 in a later analysis. Linkage disequilibrium might explain the correlated functional status among segregating V segments, but an unknown experimental factor could not be excluded. In a later analysis, HLA-associated TCR beta chains were found to be more clonally expanded and to have lower generation probabilities than equally common non-associated chains. It was suggested by the authors that the approach could potentially be generalized to other disease states and immunological phenotypes. Most CMV-associated TCR beta chains appeared to be HLA-restricted in a later analysis, and the HLA associations seemed to be driven largely by CMV exposure. Some 16 rarely observed V segments, including chromosome 9 orphons, were excluded from the earlier analysis of some 590 of the donors because counts were too low. In the study, 164 TCR beta chains were listed as associated with cytomegalovirus. Because the 87-base-pair reads could not distinguish some IMGT-functional V segments, including TRBV6-2 and TRBV6-3, those segments were excluded.

To prepare the library, the immunoSEQ multiplex PCR assay was applied. A mixture of 60 forward primers for TCR Vbeta segments and 13 reverse primers for TCR Jbeta segments was used in the multiplex PCR. A multiplex PCR assay on genomic DNA amplified the CDR3 region of rearranged TCR beta genes. On the Illumina HiSeq System, the amplified TCR beta libraries were sequenced as 87-base-pair reads. As for the authors' bioinformatics: Across the 600 to 700 repertoires, a later analysis counted roughly 84 million unique TCR beta chains, approximately 12 million of which were shared by at least two donors. A nearest-neighbor algorithm error-corrected the raw reads and collapsed the reads into unique sequences, merging closely related sequences to remove PCR and sequencing errors. Alignment of CDR3 sequences to IMGT reference sequences was used to assign V, D and J gene segments. Each retained sequence needed at least a six-nucleotide match to both a V gene segment and a J gene segment. Rearrangements were called productive when the CDR3 lacked stop codons and stayed in frame with V and J; all others were non-productive. Following IMGT convention, CDR3 was defined as the stretch from the second conserved V-encoded cysteine to the conserved J-encoded phenylalanine. The earlier analysis of some 580 of the donors excluded any sequence lacking an unambiguous match to a single V gene segment. An earlier analysis of 500 to 600 of the donors classified V segments as functional when productive rearrangements were above 56.7% and as segregating when the standard deviation between donors was above 5%. To diagnose cytomegalovirus status from the catalog of TCR beta chain sequences, a statistical classification framework was built. In a later analysis, V and J genes were assigned by comparing TCR nucleotide sequences against IMGT/GENE-DB human TR gene sequences. In a later analysis, CDR3 sequences and most-parsimonious VDJ recombination scenarios were assigned using the TCRdist pipeline. In a later analysis, each TCR beta chain was defined by its CDR3 amino acid sequence together with its V-gene family, and reads lacking a unique V-gene family were excluded. To address suspected cross-contamination and a sequencing artifact, a later analysis removed 592 highly shared, low-generation-probability nucleotide sequences. In a later analysis, a clonal expansion index for each public chain was calculated from normalized within-repertoire ranks of inferred template counts. In a later analysis, generation probabilities were computed using a VDJ recombination model fitted to out-of-frame rearrangements, and the results were checked against IGoR. In a later analysis, hypergeometric tests were used to score TCR-TCR, TCR-HLA and TCR-CMV co-occurrence, with a repertoire-size bias correction applied to TCR pairs. A later analysis estimated false discovery rates by permuting HLA or CMV assignments 20 times. In a later analysis, co-occurring TCRs were grouped using DBSCAN, with TCRdist sequence similarity added in when clustering inside HLA-allele-positive subsets. Repertoires with fewer than 30,000 or more than 120,000 public chains were left out of co-occurrence clustering, as were about 5 repertoires with anomalous nucleotide sharing. This is the immuneACCESS table as TCRdb keeps it, with only in-frame sequences that have V and J called. A part of the clones is gone; compared with another copy, unresolved V genes explain less than half, and the rest is unexplained. The V and J calls and clone size were taken over from that table, and D and trimming were inferred from the DNA. This sample's clone table shows under 200,000 clones. Clones ranked in the top ten supply 6.5% of the sample.

As encoded in the germline V gene (reference sequence), CDR1 is LNHNV while CDR2 is YYDKDF. From the cysteine through the phenylalanine, the CDR3 covers 14 amino acids. The CDR3 DNA has 42 bases and is translated from base 1. The receptor was isolated from a man aged 30 to 39 in good health and CMV-seronegative. The chain is assembled from TRBV15 and TRBJ1-5, and TRBD1 matches 7 of the central bases. The sample taken for sequencing was PBMCs. The CDR3 protein is CASRGGASNQPQHF. The sequenced DNA: TGTGCCTCCAGGGGGGGGGCAAGTAATCAGCCCCAGCATTTT. Supplemented by the reference TRBV15 and TRBJ1-5 proteins around the CDR3, the complete variable domain is DAMVIQNPRYQVTQFGKPVTLSCSQTLNHNVMYWYQQKSSQAPKLLFHYYDKDFNNEADTPDNFQSRRPNTSFCFLDIRSPGLGDTAMYLCASRGGASNQPQHFGDGTRLSIL.